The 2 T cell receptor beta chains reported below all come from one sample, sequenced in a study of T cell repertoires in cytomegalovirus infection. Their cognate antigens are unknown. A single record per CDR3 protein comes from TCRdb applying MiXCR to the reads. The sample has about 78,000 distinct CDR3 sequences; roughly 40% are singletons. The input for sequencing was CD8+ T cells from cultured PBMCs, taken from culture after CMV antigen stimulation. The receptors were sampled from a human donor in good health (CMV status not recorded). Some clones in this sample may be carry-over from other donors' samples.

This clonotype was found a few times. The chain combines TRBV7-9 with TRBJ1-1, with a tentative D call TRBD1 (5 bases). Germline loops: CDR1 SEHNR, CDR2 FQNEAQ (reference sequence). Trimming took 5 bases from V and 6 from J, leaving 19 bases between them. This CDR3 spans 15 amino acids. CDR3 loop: CASSPPRGGGAEAFF. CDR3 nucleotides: TGTGCCAGCAGCCCCCCCCGGGGGGGGGGAGCTGAAGCTTTCTTT.

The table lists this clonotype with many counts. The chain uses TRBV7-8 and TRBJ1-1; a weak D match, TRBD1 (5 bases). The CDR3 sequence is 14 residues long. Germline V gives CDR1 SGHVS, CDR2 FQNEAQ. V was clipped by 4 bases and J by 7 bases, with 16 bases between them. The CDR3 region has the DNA TGTGCCAGCAGCTCCTGGGACCAAGGGCATGAAGCTTTCTTT. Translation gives CASSSWDQGHEAFF. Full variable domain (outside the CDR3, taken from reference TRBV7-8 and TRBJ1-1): GAGVSQSPRYKVAKRGQDVALRCDPISGHVSLFWYQQALGQGPEFLTYFQNEAQLDKSGLPSDRFFAERPEGSVSTLKIQRTQQEDSAVYLCASSSWDQGHEAFFGQGTRLTVV.